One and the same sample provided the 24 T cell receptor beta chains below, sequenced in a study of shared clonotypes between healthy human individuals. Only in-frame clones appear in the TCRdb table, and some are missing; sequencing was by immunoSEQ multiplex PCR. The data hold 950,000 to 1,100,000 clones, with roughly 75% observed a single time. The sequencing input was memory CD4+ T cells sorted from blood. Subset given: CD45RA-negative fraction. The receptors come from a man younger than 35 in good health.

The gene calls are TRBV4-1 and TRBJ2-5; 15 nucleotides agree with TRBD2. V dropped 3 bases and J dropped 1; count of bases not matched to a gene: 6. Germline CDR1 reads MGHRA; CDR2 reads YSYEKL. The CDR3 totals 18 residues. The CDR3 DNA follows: TGCGCCAGCAGCCAGGGTGGGACTAGCGGGGGGTTCCAAGAGACCCAGTACTTC. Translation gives CASSQGGTSGGFQETQYF.

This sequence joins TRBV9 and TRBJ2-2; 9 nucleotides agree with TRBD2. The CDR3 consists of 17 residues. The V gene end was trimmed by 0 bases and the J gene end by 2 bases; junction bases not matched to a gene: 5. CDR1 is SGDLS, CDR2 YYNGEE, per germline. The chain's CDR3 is CASSVGGLAGNTGELFF. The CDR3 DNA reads TGTGCCAGCAGCGTAGGAGGTCTAGCGGGAAACACCGGGGAGCTGTTTTTT.

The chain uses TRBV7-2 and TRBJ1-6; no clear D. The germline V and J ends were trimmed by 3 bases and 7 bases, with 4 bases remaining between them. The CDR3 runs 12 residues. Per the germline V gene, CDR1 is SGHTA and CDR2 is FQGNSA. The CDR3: CASSLVNSPLHF. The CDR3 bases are TGTGCCAGCAGCTTGGTAAATTCACCCCTCCACTTT.

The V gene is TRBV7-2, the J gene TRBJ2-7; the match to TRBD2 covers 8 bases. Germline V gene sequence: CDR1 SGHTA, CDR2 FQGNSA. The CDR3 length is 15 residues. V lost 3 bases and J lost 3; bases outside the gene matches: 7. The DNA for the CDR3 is TGTGCCAGCAGCTTTGGTCTAGCGGGTGGCTACGAGCAGTACTTC. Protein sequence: CASSFGLAGGYEQYF. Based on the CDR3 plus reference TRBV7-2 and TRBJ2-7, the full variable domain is GAGVSQSPSNKVTEKGKDVELRCDPISGHTALYWYRQSLGQGLEFLIYFQGNSAPDKSGLPSDRFSAERTGGSVSTLTIQRTQQEDSAVYLCASSFGLAGGYEQYFGPGTRLTVT.

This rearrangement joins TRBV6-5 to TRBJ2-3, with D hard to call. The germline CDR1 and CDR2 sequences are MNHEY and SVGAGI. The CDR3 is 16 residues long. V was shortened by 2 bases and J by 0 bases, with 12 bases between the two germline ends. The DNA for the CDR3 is TGTGCCAGCAGTTACACCTCCAGCACTAGCACAGATACGCAGTATTTT. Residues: CASSYTSSTSTDTQYF.

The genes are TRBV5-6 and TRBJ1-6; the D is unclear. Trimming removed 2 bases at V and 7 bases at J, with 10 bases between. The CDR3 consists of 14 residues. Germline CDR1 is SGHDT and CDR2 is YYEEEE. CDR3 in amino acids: CASSLLLPNSPLHF. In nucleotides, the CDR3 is TGTGCCAGCAGCTTACTATTGCCGAATTCACCCCTCCACTTT. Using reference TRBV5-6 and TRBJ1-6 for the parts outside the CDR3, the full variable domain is DAGVTQSPTHLIKTRGQQVTLRCSPKSGHDTVSWYQQALGQGPQFIFQYYEEEERQRGNFPDRFSGHQFPNYSSELNVNALLLGDSALYLCASSLLLPNSPLHFGNGTRLTVT.

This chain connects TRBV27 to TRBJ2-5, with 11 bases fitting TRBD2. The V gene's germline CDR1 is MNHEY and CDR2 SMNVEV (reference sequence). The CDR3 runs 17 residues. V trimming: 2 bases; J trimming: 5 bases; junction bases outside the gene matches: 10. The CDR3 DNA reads TGTGCCAGCAGTTTAATTACTAGCGGGAGAGTGGGGGAGACCCAGTACTTC. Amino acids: CASSLITSGRVGETQYF.

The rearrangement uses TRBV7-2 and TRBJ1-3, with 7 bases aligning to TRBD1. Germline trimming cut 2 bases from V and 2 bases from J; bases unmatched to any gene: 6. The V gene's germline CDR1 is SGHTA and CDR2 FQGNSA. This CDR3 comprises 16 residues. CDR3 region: CASSLNPQGAGNTIYF. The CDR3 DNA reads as TGTGCCAGCAGCTTAAACCCTCAGGGGGCTGGAAACACCATATATTTT. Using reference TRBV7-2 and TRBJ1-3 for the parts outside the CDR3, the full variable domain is GAGVSQSPSNKVTEKGKDVELRCDPISGHTALYWYRQSLGQGLEFLIYFQGNSAPDKSGLPSDRFSAERTGGSVSTLTIQRTQQEDSAVYLCASSLNPQGAGNTIYFGEGSWLTVV.

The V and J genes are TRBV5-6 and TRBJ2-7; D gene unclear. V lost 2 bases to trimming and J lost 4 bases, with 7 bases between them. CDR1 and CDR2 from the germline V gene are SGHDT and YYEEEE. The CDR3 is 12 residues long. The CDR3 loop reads CASSLVRYEQYF. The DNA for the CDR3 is TGTGCCAGCAGCTTAGTCAGGTACGAGCAGTACTTC.

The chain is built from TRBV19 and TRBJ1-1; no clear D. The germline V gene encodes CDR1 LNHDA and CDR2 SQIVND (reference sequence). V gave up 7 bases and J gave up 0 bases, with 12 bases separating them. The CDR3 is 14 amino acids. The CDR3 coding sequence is TGTGCCAGTACGAGACAAAACATGAACACTGAAGCTTTCTTT. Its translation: CASTRQNMNTEAFF.

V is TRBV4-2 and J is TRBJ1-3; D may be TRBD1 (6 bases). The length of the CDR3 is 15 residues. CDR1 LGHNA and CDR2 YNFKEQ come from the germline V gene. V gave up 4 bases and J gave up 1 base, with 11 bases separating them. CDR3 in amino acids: CASSPVGGSGNTIYF. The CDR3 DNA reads TGTGCCAGCAGCCCAGTAGGGGGTTCTGGAAACACCATATATTTT.

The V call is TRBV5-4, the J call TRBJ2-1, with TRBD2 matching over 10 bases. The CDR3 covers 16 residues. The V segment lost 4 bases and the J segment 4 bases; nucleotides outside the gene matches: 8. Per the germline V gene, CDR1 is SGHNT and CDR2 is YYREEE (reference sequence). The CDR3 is CASSPYGTSAYNEQFF. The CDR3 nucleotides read TGTGCCAGCAGCCCGTACGGGACTAGCGCTTACAATGAGCAGTTCTTC.

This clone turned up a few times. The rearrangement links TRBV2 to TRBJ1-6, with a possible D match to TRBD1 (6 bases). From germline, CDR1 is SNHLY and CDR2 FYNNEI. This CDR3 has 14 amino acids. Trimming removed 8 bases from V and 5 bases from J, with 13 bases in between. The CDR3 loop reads CASVRGQNNSPLHF. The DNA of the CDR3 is TGTGCCAGCGTGCGAGGACAGAATAATTCACCCCTCCACTTT.

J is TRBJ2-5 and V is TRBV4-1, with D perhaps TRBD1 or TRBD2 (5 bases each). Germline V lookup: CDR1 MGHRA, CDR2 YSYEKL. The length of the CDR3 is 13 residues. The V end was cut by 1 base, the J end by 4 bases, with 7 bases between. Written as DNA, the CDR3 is TGCGCCAGCAGCCAAGGAGGGGCAGAGACCCAGTACTTC. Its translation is CASSQGGAETQYF.

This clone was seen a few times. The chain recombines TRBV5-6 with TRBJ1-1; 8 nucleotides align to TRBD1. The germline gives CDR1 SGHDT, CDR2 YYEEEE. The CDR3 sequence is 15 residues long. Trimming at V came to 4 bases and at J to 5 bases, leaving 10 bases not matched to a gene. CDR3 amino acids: CASSPVDRVRTEAFF. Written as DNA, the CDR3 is TGTGCCAGCAGCCCGGTGGACAGGGTTCGAACTGAAGCTTTCTTT.

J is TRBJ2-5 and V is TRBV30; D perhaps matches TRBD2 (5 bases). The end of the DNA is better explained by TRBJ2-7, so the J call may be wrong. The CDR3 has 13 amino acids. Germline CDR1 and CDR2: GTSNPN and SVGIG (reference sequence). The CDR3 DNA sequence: TGTGCCTGGAGTGTAGTCGGGGCCTACGAGCAGTACTTC. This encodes CAWSVVGAYEQYF.

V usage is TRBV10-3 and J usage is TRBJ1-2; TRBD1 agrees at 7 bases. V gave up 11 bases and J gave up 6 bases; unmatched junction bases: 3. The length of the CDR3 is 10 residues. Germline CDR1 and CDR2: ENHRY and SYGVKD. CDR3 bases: TGTGCCTCGGGGACAGATGGCTACACCTTC. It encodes CASGTDGYTF.

For the CDR3, the DNA is TGTGCCAGCAGTTTAGCGCGACCTGCCCGAAGCGGGGAAAAACTGTTTTTT. Amino acid sequence: CASSLARPARSGEKLFF. The chain combines TRBV27 with TRBJ1-4; D unclear. V lost 2 bases and J lost 8, with 21 bases in between. Germline CDR1 MNHEY, CDR2 SMNVEV (reference sequence). The CDR3 consists of 17 residues.

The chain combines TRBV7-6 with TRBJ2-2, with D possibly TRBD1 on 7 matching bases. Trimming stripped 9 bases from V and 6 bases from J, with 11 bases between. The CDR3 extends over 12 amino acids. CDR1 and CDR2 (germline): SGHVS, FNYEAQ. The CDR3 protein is CARSGGPGELFF. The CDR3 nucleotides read TGTGCCAGGTCAGGGGGGCCCGGGGAGCTGTTTTTT.

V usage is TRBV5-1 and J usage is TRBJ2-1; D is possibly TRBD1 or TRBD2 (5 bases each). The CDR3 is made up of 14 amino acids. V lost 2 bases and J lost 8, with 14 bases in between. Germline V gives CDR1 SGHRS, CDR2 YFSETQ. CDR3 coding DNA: TGCGCCAGCAGCTTCCCGCAGGTGGGGGATGAGCAGTTCTTC. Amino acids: CASSFPQVGDEQFF.

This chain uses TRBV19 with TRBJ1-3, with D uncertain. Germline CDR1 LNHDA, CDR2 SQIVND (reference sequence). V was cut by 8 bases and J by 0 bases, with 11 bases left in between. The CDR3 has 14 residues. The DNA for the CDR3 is TGTGCCAGTGAGAAGACGCGCTCTGGAAACACCATATATTTT. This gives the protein CASEKTRSGNTIYF.

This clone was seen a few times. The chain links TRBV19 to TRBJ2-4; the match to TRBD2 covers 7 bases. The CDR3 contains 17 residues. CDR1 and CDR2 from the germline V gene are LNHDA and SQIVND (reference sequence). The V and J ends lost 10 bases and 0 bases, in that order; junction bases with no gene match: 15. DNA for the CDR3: TGTGCCACCAAACTAGGGAGGGGCCTTTTAGCCAAAAACATTCAGTACTTC. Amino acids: CATKLGRGLLAKNIQYF.

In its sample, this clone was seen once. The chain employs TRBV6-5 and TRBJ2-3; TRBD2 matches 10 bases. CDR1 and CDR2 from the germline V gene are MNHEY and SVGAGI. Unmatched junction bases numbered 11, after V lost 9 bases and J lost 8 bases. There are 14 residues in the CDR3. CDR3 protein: CASRSGLALGTQYF. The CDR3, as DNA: TGTGCCAGTAGGTCGGGACTAGCGCTGGGTACGCAGTATTTT.

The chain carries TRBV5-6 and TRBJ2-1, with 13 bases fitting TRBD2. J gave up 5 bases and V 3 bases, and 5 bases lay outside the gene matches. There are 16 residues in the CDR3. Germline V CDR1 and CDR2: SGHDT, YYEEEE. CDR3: CASSSGTSGIHNEQFF. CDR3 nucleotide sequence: TGTGCCAGCAGCTCCGGGACTAGCGGGATCCACAATGAGCAGTTCTTC.